This TCR beta chain emerged from a study of post-analysis software for immune sequencing data. TCR beta libraries were prepared from cDNA with unique molecular identifiers. TCRdb redid the calling of the PCR reads with MiXCR, one entry per CDR3 protein. In the table there are approximately 440,000 distinct CDR3 sequences, less than 45% of which are singletons. Study results and caveats: Among 5 or 6 TRBV segments more frequent in patients than controls were TRBV5-6, TRBV5-1 and TRBV20-1. Significantly lower normalized Chao1 diversity was found in patients with multiple sclerosis relative to controls.

With regard to this clonotype: Its antigen is unknown.

The CDR3 spans 17 residues. In germline, CDR1 is LGHNT, CDR2 FRNRAP. V lost 0 bases and J lost 0, with 12 bases in between. This sequence was found in a girl aged 5-17 years with multiple sclerosis. V gene TRBV12-5 combines with J gene TRBJ2-4; D is uncertain. Sequencing input: blood. The CDR3 DNA is TGTGCTAGTGGTTTGGTGTGGGAATCACTAGCCAAAAACATTCAGTACTTC. Translating gives CASGLVWESLAKNIQYF.